This record concerns one T cell receptor (beta chain) sequence. Every immunoSEQ plate was one replicate of a subset's evenly spread DNA. Sequencing was performed with immunoSEQ multiplex PCR; in TCRdb, only in-frame clones are kept and a portion is missing. Of roughly 2,000,000 clones in the sample, about 95% were seen once. This specimen comes from a study of shared clonotypes between healthy human individuals. Naive CD8 populations comprised CD45RO-negative cells positively selected for CCR7, excluding terminally differentiated effector memory CD45RA+ cells. V lost 2 bases and J 6 bases, leaving 15 bases between the germline ends. Germline V gene sequence: CDR1 SGHDT, CDR2 YYEEEE. This CDR3 is 14 amino acids long.

The rearrangement uses TRBV5-6 and TRBJ2-7; D is unresolved. The TCR was taken from a man younger than 35 in good health. The sample consisted of naive CD8+ T cells sorted from blood. CDR3 DNA: TGTGCCAGCAGCTTTTCGCAGGTCGTTGGCGAGCAGTACTTC. Its translation: CASSFSQVVGEQYF.